This entry describes one TCR beta chain. Across roughly 25 US areas, participants ranged in age from roughly 18 to 95 years. Cohorts were assigned according to the clinical history that participants reported. These data come from a study of blood T cell repertoires in COVID-19. Repertoires were generated with immunoSEQ multiplex PCR, while TCRdb's copy carries only in-frame clones and drops some. The table lists some 370,000 clones, under 85% of them singletons. The V gene's germline CDR1 is DFQATT and CDR2 SNEGSKA (reference sequence). This CDR3 is built from 13 residues. With V trimmed by 3 bases and J by 7 bases, 6 bases remained unmatched.

The source is a woman aged 45-65 years who had recovered from COVID-19. V and J are TRBV20-1 and TRBJ2-4, with 7 bases identical to TRBD1. Specimen: PBMCs or T cells enriched from blood (not recorded which). This CDR3 is CSASHRGHNIQYF. In nucleotides, the CDR3 is TGCAGTGCTAGTCATAGGGGGCATAACATTCAGTACTTC.